This T cell receptor (beta chain) was obtained from a study of OX40 agonist ivuxolimab in advanced cancers. About the investigation overall: Ivuxolimab was a fully human IgG2 agonistic monoclonal antibody targeting the costimulatory receptor OX40 (CD134). The purpose of peripheral TCRbeta sequencing was to test whether ivuxolimab changed TCR sequence diversity and led to clonal T-cell expansion. Partial responses occurred in three dose-escalation patients: two with cutaneous melanoma and one with hepatocellular carcinoma. The paper describes the monotherapy dose-escalation part (N of about 54 patients) of the phase I trial of ivuxolimab. Intravenous ivuxolimab was administered to patients every 2 weeks at six dose levels: 0.01, 0.1, 0.3, 1.5, 3 and 10 mg/kg. In the dose-escalation cohort, roughly 82% of patients were male, and the mean age was roughly 60 years with a range of about 23 to 79. Of the roughly 52 dose-escalation patients, hepatocellular carcinoma was present in around 20, melanoma in some 15, renal cell carcinoma in 9 and head and neck cancer in 9. Patients were allowed to have had prior anti-PD-1, anti-PD-L1 or anti-CTLA-4 therapy, and less than 45% of the dose-escalation patients had previously received checkpoint inhibitors.

Broader findings and caveats from the paper: The antigen specificity of the peripheral T cells that underwent clonal expansion was not determined. Low levels of normalized T-cell clonal expansion were also seen in some patients who did not respond. In the 0.1-3.0 mg/kg groups, partial responders were among the patients with the lowest normalized peripheral clonal expansion, particularly in CD8+ T cells. After ivuxolimab, expanded clones were on average more numerous among CD8+ T cells than among CD4+ T cells. Clonal expansion of both CD4+ and CD8+ blood T cells was observed from baseline to week 6 at doses 0.1 to 3.0 mg/kg.

The trial excluded patients who had a history of autoimmune disease or were on systemic immunosuppression. Peripheral blood for TCR sequencing was collected from all dose cohorts at baseline, on cycle 4 day 1, and on cycle 7 day 1. The samples were drawn from a first-in-human, open-label, multicenter phase I dose-escalation trial of ivuxolimab. Adults with locally advanced or metastatic melanoma, renal cell, hepatocellular, or head and neck squamous cell carcinoma were enrolled in the trial. Before TCR sequencing, CD4+ and CD8+ T cells were separately sorted from peripheral blood. Genomic DNA was extracted from sorted cells for sequencing of the TCRbeta CDR3 region. The immunoSEQ Assay was used to sequence the TCRbeta CDR3 regions. TCRdb's version of the immuneACCESS table is confined to in-frame rearrangements and falls short of the full clone set. An unresolved V gene accounts for under half of the shortfall where checked; the remainder is of unknown origin. The sample table lists approximately 81,000 clones, more than 65% of them with a count of one. The ten largest clones add up to 4.6% of the sample.

Concerning this clone: The antigen this receptor binds is unknown. Per-base qualities were not stored, and no clone one base away is much larger.

The germline V gene sets CDR1 to LGHNA and CDR2 to YNFKEQ. The V end loses 0 bases and the J end loses 2 bases, and a stretch of 10 bases separates them. The CDR3, from cysteine to phenylalanine, totals 15 residues. Only the CDR3 DNA stays, 45 bases, in frame from base 1. The TCR was taken from an adult with an advanced solid tumor such as melanoma, head and neck, liver or kidney cancer. The starting material was CD4+ or CD8+ T cells sorted from blood, obtained in a trial of the OX40 agonist ivuxolimab. The sequence links TRBV4-2 to TRBJ2-5, with the D segment identity uncertain. The DNA sequence is TGTGCCAGCAGCCAAGAAGGTCAAATGCAAGAGACCCAGTACTTC. Its translation is CASSQEGQMQETQYF.